This passage covers 17 T cell receptor beta chains from one sample sequenced in a study of cytotoxic CD8 clonotypes in ibrutinib-treated CLL. Clones were read by immunoSEQ multiplex PCR, and TCRdb kept only the in-frame ones, dropping some. In the table there are 30,000 or so clones, about three fifths of which are singletons. Material: PBMCs, obtained before ibrutinib treatment. These TCRs come from a human donor with chronic lymphocytic leukemia.

The V gene is TRBV7-8, the J gene TRBJ1-2; TRBD1 matches 10 bases. The CDR3 totals 16 residues. With 6 bases clipped from V and 5 bases from J, the junction kept 12 bases outside the gene matches. Germline V gene data show CDR1 as SGHVS and CDR2 as FQNEAQ. CDR3 nucleotide sequence: TGTGCCAGCAGTTCCCCGGGCGGGACAGGGGATTATGGCTACACCTTC. This gives the protein CASSSPGGTGDYGYTF. The complete variable domain, with remaining parts taken from reference TRBV7-8 and TRBJ1-2, reads GAGVSQSPRYKVAKRGQDVALRCDPISGHVSLFWYQQALGQGPEFLTYFQNEAQLDKSGLPSDRFFAERPEGSVSTLKIQRTQQEDSAVYLCASSSPGGTGDYGYTFGSGTRLTVV.

A single count supports this clone. The J gene is TRBJ2-5, the V gene TRBV18; possibly TRBD1 or TRBD2 for D (6 bases each). CDR3 length: 19 residues. The V gene's germline CDR1 is KGHSH and CDR2 LQKENI. V gave up 2 bases and J gave up 10 bases, with 32 bases separating them. The CDR3 nucleotides are TGTGCCAGCTCACCATCCGGGGGCCTAAATCTTGTCCAAGAGAAAGGCCAGTACTTC. It codes for CASSPSGGLNLVQEKGQYF.

The chain carries TRBV10-3 and TRBJ2-3; TRBD2 matches 7 bases. Germline V gives CDR1 ENHRY, CDR2 SYGVKD. This CDR3 has 14 amino acids. Trimming at V came to 9 bases and at J to 6 bases, leaving 12 bases not matched to a gene. CDR3 amino acids: CAIAGGSGFDTQYF. As DNA, the CDR3 is TGTGCCATTGCCGGGGGGTCTGGGTTCGATACGCAGTATTTT.

This clone came up a few times. J is TRBJ1-3 and V is TRBV7-2; D uncertain. Germline V CDR1 and CDR2: SGHTA, FQGNSA. This CDR3 contains 12 residues. Between the trimmed V and J ends, which lost 2 bases and 8 bases, there was a span of 7 bases. The CDR3 sequence: CASSLYQDTIYF. CDR3 DNA sequence: TGTGCCAGCAGCTTATACCAGGACACCATATATTTT. Full variable domain (remainder filled in from reference TRBV7-2 and TRBJ1-3): GAGVSQSPSNKVTEKGKDVELRCDPISGHTALYWYRQSLGQGLEFLIYFQGNSAPDKSGLPSDRFSAERTGGSVSTLTIQRTQQEDSAVYLCASSLYQDTIYFGEGSWLTVV.

V usage is TRBV27 and J usage is TRBJ1-4; tentatively, D is TRBD1 (6 bases). The ends were cut back, 6 bases at V and 7 bases at J, with 15 bases in the middle. Germline CDR1 is MNHEY and CDR2 is SMNVEV (reference sequence). CDR3 length: 14 residues. The CDR3 DNA sequence: TGTGCCAGCAGGGAGACAGGAGGTTTTGAAAAACTGTTTTTT. Its translation: CASRETGGFEKLFF.

The chain couples TRBV4-1 to TRBJ2-7; D might be TRBD2 (5 bases). V gave up 4 bases and J gave up 5 bases, with 12 bases separating them. The CDR3 runs 13 residues. Germline V gene data show CDR1 as MGHRA and CDR2 as YSYEKL. The CDR3 nucleotides read TGCGCCAGCAGCCCTTACGGGGTCGACGAGCAGTACTTC. Translation: CASSPYGVDEQYF.

The gene calls are TRBV6-5 and TRBJ1-5; D remains ambiguous. The CDR3 contains 14 residues. The ends were cut back, 6 bases at V and 2 bases at J, with 11 bases in the middle. CDR1 is MNHEY, CDR2 SVGAGI, per germline. The CDR3 DNA sequence: TGTGCCAGCAGCCCTCTTGGGGGCAATCAGCCCCAGCATTTT. Translating it yields CASSPLGGNQPQHF.

J is TRBJ2-5 and V is TRBV7-9; D may be TRBD2 (7 bases). This CDR3 comprises 15 residues. The germline CDR1 and CDR2 sequences are SEHNR and FQNEAQ (reference sequence). V lost 3 bases and J 5 bases, leaving 16 bases between the germline ends. Here the CDR3 reads CASSLEGGVLETQYF. CDR3 DNA: TGTGCCAGCAGCTTGGAAGGGGGGGTCCTGGAGACCCAGTACTTC.

J is TRBJ1-2 and V is TRBV7-6, with D possibly TRBD1 on 6 matching bases. V was clipped by 1 base and J by 7 bases, with 13 bases between them. Germline V lookup: CDR1 SGHVS, CDR2 FNYEAQ. The CDR3 consists of 14 residues. In DNA form, the CDR3 reads TGTGCCAGCAGCTTAGAACAGGGAGGGAGTGGCTACACCTTC. Residues: CASSLEQGGSGYTF.

The sample holds a few counts of this clone. The chain uses TRBV4-1 and TRBJ1-2; no definite D call. Per the germline V gene, CDR1 is MGHRA and CDR2 is YSYEKL. This CDR3 contains 16 residues. Trimming took 2 bases from V and 5 from J, leaving 18 bases between them. CDR3 residues: CASSQLTGRQSYGYTF. The CDR3 DNA is TGCGCCAGCAGCCAATTAACGGGCCGGCAGTCTTATGGCTACACCTTC.

The chain employs TRBV4-1 and TRBJ2-7, with 7 nucleotides matching TRBD1. Trimming cost V 4 bases and J 4 bases; bases outside gene matches: 19. In germline, CDR1 is MGHRA, CDR2 YSYEKL. The CDR3 runs to 18 residues. CDR3 DNA sequence: TGCGCCAGCAGCCCAGGAACCCGCTCCGGGACAGAGAAATACGAGCAGTACTTC. As protein: CASSPGTRSGTEKYEQYF.

This CDR3 reads CASSLRGGGDQETQYF. The CDR3 DNA follows: TGTGCCAGCAGCTTGCGAGGGGGAGGAGACCAAGAGACCCAGTACTTC. The chain employs TRBV7-6 and TRBJ2-5, with D perhaps being TRBD1 or TRBD2 (6 bases each). The germline CDR1 and CDR2 sequences are SGHVS and FNYEAQ. Trimming pared 3 bases from V and 0 bases from J, leaving 14 bases between. The CDR3 totals 16 residues.

The chain combines TRBV28 with TRBJ1-2, with D unclear. Germline CDR1 is MDHEN and CDR2 is SYDVKM. The CDR3 extends over 11 amino acids. V was clipped by 6 bases and J by 6 bases, with 8 bases between them. CDR3 sequence reads: CASRRTDGYTF. As DNA, the CDR3 is TGTGCCAGCAGAAGGACGGATGGCTACACCTTC.

CDR3 protein: CASSQDLAAGVGYTF. CDR3 sequence (DNA): TGTGCCAGCAGCCAAGATCTGGCGGCAGGGGTTGGCTACACCTTC. V is TRBV4-2 and J is TRBJ1-2; possible D gene TRBD1, 6 bases. The V gene lost 0 bases and the J gene lost 7 bases, with 15 bases spanning the gap. This CDR3 has 15 residues. CDR1 and CDR2 from the germline V gene are LGHNA and YNFKEQ.

The genes are TRBV6-5 and TRBJ1-1, with D unclear. With 5 bases removed from V and 5 bases from J, the gap between germline ends came to 18 bases. Germline V gene sequence: CDR1 MNHEY, CDR2 SVGAGI. CDR3 length: 15 residues. This CDR3 reads CASSLTGAGYTEAFF. The CDR3 DNA sequence: TGTGCCAGCAGTCTCACGGGCGCCGGGTATACTGAAGCTTTCTTT.

This clone was recorded a few times. The rearrangement links TRBV19 to TRBJ2-1, with D hard to call. Germline assignment: CDR1 LNHDA and CDR2 SQIVND (reference sequence). Trimming removed 4 bases at V and 5 bases at J, with 18 bases between. There are 16 residues in the CDR3. CDR3 nucleotide sequence: TGTGCCAGTAGTACCCCCATTGCAGGCCATAACAATGAGCAGTTCTTC. It specifies CASSTPIAGHNNEQFF.

The chain uses TRBV9 and TRBJ2-3; 9 bases are a match to TRBD1. There are 13 residues in the CDR3. Trimming removed 7 bases from V and 2 bases from J; junction bases left unmatched: 2. CDR1 and CDR2 (germline): SGDLS, YYNGEE. The CDR3 DNA reads as TGTGCCAGCGGGACAGGGATCACAGATACGCAGTATTTT. Protein sequence: CASGTGITDTQYF.